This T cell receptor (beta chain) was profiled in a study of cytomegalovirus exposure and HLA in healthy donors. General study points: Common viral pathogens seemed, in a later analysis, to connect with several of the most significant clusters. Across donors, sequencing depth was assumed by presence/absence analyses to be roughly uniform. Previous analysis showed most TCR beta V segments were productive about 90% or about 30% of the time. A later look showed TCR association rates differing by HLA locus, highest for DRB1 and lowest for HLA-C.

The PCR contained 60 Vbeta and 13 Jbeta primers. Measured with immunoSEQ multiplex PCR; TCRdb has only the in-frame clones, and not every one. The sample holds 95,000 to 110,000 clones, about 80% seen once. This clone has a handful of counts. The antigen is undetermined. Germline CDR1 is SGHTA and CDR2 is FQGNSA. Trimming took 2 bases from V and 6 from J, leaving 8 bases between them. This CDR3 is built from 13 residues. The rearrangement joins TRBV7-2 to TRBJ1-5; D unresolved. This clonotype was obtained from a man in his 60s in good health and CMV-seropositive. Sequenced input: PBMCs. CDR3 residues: CASSLIESQPQHF. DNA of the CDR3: TGTGCCAGCAGCTTAATAGAAAGTCAGCCCCAGCATTTT.